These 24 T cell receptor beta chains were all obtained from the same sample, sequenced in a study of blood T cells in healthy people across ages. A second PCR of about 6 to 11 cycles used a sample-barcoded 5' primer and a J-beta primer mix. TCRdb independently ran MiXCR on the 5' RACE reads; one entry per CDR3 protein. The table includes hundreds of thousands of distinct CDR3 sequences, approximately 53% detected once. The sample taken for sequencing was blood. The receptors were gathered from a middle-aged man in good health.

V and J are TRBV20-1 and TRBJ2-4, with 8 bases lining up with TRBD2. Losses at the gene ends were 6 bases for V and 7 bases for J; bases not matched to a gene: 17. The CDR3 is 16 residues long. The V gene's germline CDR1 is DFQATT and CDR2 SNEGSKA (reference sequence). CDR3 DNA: TGCAGTGCCGCCCCCCTAATAGCGGGGATGGGGAACATTCAGTACTTC. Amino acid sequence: CSAAPLIAGMGNIQYF.

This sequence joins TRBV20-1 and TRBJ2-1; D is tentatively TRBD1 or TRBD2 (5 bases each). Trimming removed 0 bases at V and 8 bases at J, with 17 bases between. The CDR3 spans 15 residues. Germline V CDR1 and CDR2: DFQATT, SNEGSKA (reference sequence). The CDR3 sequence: CSARDSRGARYEQFF. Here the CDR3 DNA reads TGCAGTGCTAGAGATTCCCGAGGGGCTAGATATGAGCAGTTCTTC.

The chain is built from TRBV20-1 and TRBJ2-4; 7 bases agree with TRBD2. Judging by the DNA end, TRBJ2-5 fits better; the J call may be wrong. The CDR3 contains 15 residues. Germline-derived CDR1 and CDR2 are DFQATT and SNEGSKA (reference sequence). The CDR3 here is CSARENRGGEGTQYF. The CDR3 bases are TGCAGTGCTAGAGAAAATAGGGGAGGGGAAGGGACCCAGTACTTC.

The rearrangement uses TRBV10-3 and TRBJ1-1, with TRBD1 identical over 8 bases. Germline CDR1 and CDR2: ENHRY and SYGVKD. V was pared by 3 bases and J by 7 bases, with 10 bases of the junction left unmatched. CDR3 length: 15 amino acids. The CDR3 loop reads CAISDRHGQGDEAFF. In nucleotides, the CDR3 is TGTGCCATCAGTGACCGACACGGACAGGGTGATGAAGCTTTCTTT.

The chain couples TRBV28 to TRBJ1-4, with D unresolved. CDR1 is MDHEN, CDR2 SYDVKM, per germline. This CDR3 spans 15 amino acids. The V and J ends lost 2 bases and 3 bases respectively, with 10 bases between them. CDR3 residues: CASSLDGISNEKLFF. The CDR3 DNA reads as TGTGCCAGCAGTTTAGACGGGATTTCTAATGAAAAACTGTTTTTT. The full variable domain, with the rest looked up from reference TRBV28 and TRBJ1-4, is DVKVTQSSRYLVKRTGEKVFLECVQDMDHENMFWYRQDPGLGLRLIYFSYDVKMKEKGDIPEGYSVSREKKERFSLILESASTNQTSMYLCASSLDGISNEKLFFGSGTQLSVL.

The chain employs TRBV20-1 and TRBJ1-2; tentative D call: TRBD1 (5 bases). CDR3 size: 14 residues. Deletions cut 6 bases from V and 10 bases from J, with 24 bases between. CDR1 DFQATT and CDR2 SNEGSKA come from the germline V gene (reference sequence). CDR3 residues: CSASPPFDRHLYTF. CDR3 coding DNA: TGCAGTGCCTCTCCCCCATTTGACAGACATCTCTACACCTTC.

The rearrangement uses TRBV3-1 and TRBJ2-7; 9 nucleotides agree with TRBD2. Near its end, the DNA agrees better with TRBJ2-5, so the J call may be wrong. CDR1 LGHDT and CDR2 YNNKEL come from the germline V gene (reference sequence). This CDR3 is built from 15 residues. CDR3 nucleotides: TGTGCCAGCAGCCAGACGGCTAGCGGGGTTGGGACCCAGTACTTC. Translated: CASSQTASGVGTQYF.

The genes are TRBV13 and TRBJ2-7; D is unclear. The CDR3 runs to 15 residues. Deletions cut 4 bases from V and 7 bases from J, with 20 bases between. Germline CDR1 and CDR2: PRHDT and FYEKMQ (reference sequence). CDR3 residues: CASSSPTGALAEQYF. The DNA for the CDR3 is TGTGCCAGCAGCTCCCCAACGGGCGCTCTTGCTGAGCAGTACTTC. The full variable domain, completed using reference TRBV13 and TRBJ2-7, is AAGVIQSPRHLIKEKRETATLKCYPIPRHDTVYWYQQGPGQDPQFLISFYEKMQSDKGSIPDRFSAQQFSDYHSELNMSSLELGDSALYFCASSSPTGALAEQYFGPGTRLTVT.

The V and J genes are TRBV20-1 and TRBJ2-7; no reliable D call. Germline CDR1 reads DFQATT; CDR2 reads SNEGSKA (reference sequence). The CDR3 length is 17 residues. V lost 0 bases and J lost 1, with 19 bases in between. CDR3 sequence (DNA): TGCAGTGCTAGAGACGGGTCAGGTGTGTATAGGTCCTACGAGCAGTACTTC. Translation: CSARDGSGVYRSYEQYF.

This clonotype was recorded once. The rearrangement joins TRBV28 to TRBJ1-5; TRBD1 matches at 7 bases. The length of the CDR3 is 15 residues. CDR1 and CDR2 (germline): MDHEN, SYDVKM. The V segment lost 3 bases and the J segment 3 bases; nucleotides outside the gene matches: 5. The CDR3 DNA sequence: TGTGCCAGCAGTTTTCGAGACAGGGACAATCAGCCCCAGCATTTT. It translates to CASSFRDRDNQPQHF.

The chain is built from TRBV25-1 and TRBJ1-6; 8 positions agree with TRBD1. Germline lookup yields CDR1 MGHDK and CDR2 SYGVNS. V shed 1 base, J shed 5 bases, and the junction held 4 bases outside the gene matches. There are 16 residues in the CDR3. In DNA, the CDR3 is TGTGCCAGCAGTGAATTGGGGACAGGCCATAATTCACCCCTCCACTTT. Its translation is CASSELGTGHNSPLHF.

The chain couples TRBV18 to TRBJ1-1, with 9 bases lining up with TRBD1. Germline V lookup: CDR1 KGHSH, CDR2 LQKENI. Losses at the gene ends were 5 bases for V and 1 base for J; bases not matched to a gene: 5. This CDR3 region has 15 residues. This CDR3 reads CASSDRTGANTEAFF. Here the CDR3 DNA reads TGTGCCAGCTCAGATCGGACAGGGGCGAACACTGAAGCTTTCTTT.

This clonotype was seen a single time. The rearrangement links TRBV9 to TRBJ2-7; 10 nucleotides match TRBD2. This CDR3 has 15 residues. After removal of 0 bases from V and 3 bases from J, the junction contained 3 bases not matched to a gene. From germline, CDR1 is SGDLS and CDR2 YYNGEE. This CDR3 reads CASSVAASGSYEQYF. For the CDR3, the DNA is TGTGCCAGCAGCGTAGCGGCTAGCGGGAGCTACGAGCAGTACTTC.

DNA of the CDR3: TGTGCCAGCAGTTACTCGACGGCCCCTGAAGCTTTCTTT. Translated, it gives CASSYSTAPEAFF. The chain is built from TRBV6-5 and TRBJ1-1; D ambiguous. The CDR3 extends over 13 amino acids. The ends were cut back, 0 bases at V and 6 bases at J, with 8 bases in the middle. Germline lookup yields CDR1 MNHEY and CDR2 SVGAGI.

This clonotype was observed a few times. As DNA, the CDR3 is TGTGCCAGCAGTCCAATCGGGACAGGGGTTATAAATGAGCAGTTCTTC. The encoded protein is CASSPIGTGVINEQFF. This rearrangement joins TRBV28 to TRBJ2-1; 10 bases are shared with TRBD1. V lost 5 bases and J lost 7; bases outside the gene matches: 11. CDR1 and CDR2 from the germline V gene are MDHEN and SYDVKM. The CDR3 loop spans 16 amino acids. The whole variable domain, filled in from reference TRBV28 and TRBJ2-1, reads DVKVTQSSRYLVKRTGEKVFLECVQDMDHENMFWYRQDPGLGLRLIYFSYDVKMKEKGDIPEGYSVSREKKERFSLILESASTNQTSMYLCASSPIGTGVINEQFFGPGTRLTVL.

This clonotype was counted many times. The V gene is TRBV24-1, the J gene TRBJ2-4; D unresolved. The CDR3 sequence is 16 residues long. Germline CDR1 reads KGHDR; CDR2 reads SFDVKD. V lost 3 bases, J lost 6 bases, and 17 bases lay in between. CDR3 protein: CATSDPDPFNGNIQYF. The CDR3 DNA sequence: TGTGCCACCAGTGATCCCGACCCATTCAACGGAAACATTCAGTACTTC.

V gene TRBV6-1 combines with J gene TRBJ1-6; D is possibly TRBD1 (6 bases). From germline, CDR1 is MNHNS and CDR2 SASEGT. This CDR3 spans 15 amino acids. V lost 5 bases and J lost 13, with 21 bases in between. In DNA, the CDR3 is TGTGCCAGCAGTACAGACCGGGGACACCGATCGCCCCTCCACTTT. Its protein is CASSTDRGHRSPLHF.

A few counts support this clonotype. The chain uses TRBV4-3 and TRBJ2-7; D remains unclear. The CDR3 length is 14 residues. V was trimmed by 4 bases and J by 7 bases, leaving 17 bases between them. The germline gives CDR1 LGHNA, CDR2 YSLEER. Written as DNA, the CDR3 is TGCGCCAGCAGCCGTATGGCCCCCTCTCGAGAGCAGTACTTC. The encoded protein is CASSRMAPSREQYF.

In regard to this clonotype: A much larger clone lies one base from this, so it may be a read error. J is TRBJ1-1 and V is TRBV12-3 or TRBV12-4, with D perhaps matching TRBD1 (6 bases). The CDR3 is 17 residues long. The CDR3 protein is CASSFGQGPLGGSEVFF. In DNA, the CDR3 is TGTGCCAGCAGTTTCGGTCAGGGGCCCCTAGGTGGTTCTGAAGTTTTCTTT.

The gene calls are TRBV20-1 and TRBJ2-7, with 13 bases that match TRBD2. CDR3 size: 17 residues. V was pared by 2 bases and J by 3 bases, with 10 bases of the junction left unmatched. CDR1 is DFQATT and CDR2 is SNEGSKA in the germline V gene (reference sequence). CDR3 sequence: CSARRKAGTSGNYEQYF. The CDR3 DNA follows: TGCAGTGCTAGACGAAAAGCCGGGACTAGCGGGAACTACGAGCAGTACTTC.

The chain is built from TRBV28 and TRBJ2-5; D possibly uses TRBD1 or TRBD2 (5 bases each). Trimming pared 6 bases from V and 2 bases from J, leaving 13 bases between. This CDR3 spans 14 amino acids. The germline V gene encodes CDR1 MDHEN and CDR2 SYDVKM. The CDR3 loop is CASRPGTEQETQYF. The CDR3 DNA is TGTGCCAGCAGGCCCGGGACGGAGCAAGAGACCCAGTACTTC.

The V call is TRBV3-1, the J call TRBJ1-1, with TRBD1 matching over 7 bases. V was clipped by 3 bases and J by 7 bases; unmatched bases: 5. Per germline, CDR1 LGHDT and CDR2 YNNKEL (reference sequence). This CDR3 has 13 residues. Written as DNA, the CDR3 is TGTGCCAGCAGCCAGTCGTACAGGGGTGAAGCTTTCTTT. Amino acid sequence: CASSQSYRGEAFF.

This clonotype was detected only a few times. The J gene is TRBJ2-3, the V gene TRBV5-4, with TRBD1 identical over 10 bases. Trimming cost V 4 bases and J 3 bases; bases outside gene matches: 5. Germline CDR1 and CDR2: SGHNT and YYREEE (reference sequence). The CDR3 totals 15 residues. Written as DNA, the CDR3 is TGTGCCAGCAGCCCGGGACAGGGGATAACAGATACGCAGTATTTT. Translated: CASSPGQGITDTQYF.

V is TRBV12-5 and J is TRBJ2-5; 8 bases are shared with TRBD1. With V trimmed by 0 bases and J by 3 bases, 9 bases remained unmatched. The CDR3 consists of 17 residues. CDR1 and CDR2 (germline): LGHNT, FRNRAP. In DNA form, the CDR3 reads TGTGCTAGTGGTTTGGTAGGGCAGGGGGCTACGAAAGAGACCCAGTACTTC. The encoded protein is CASGLVGQGATKETQYF.